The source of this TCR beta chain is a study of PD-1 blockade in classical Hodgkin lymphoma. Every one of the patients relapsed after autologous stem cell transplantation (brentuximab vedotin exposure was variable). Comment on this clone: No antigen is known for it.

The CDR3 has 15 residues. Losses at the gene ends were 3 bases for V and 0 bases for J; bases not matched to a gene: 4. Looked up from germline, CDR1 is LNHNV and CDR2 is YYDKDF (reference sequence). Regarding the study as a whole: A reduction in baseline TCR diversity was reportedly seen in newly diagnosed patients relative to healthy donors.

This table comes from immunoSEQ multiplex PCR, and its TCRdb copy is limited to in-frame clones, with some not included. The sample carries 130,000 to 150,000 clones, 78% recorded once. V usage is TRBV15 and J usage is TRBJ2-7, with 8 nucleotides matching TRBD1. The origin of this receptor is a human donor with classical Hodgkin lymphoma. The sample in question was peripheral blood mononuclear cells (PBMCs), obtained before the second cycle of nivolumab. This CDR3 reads CATSSDRGSSYEQYF. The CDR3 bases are TGTGCCACCAGCAGTGACAGGGGATCCTCCTACGAGCAGTACTTC. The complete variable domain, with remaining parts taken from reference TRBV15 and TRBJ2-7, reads DAMVIQNPRYQVTQFGKPVTLSCSQTLNHNVMYWYQQKSSQAPKLLFHYYDKDFNNEADTPDNFQSRRPNTSFCFLDIRSPGLGDTAMYLCATSSDRGSSYEQYFGPGTRLTVT.